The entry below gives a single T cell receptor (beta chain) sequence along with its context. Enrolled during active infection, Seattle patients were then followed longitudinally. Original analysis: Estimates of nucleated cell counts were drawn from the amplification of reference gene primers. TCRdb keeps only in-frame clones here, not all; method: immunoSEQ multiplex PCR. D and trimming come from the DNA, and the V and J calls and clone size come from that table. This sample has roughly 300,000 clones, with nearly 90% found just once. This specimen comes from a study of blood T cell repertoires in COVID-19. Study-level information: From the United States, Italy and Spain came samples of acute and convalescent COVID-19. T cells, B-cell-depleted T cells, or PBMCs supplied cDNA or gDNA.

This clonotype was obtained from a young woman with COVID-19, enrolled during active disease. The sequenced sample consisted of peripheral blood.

The CDR3: CASSPDRELNQPQHF. CDR3 nucleotide sequence: TGTGCCAGCAGTCCCGACAGGGAGCTCAATCAGCCCCAGCATTTT. This sequence joins TRBV6-6 and TRBJ1-5, with 7 bases identical to TRBD1. CDR1 MNHNY and CDR2 SVGAGI come from the germline V gene (reference sequence). This CDR3 has 15 amino acids. Trimming removed 5 bases from V and 3 bases from J; junction bases left unmatched: 7.